This TCR beta chain was sequenced during a study of CD8 T cells in ankylosing spondylitis. The study's findings and limits: Within peripheral blood, clones linked to disease were CD8+ and relatively rare. There was reportedly significant enrichment of clones that were disease-linked in matched ankylosing spondylitis synovial fluid.

This CDR3 is 16 amino acids long. Unmatched junction bases numbered 7, after V lost 3 bases and J lost 3 bases. Per germline, CDR1 SEHNR and CDR2 FQNEAQ (reference sequence). TCRdb independently ran MiXCR on the 5' RACE reads; one entry per CDR3 protein. Of under 250,000 distinct CDR3 sequences in the sample, 10% are singletons; the top ten hold less than 3%. This clonotype was observed at least ten times. Its antigen is unknown. Sample: blood, either unsorted or a sorted T cell fraction (not recorded which). The chain employs TRBV7-9 and TRBJ2-1, with 8 bases matching TRBD1. This sequence was found in a male donor with ankylosing spondylitis or in good health (not recorded which). The CDR3 loop is CASSLETGASYNEQFF. The CDR3 bases are TGTGCCAGCAGCTTGGAGACAGGGGCAAGCTACAATGAGCAGTTCTTC.